The source of this T cell receptor beta chain is a study of human T cells and chemical hapten exposure. In its sample, this clonotype was seen a few times. No antigen is known for it. Each CDR3 protein gets one entry after TCRdb re-called the RACE reads with MiXCR. The data show 300,000 to 400,000 distinct CDR3 sequences, around 7% seen once. Trimming cost V 3 bases and J 0 bases, with 12 bases left between them. The germline gives CDR1 LGHNA, CDR2 YSLEER. This CDR3 has 15 residues. The time point denotes: patch test 1, 2 weeks after DPC sensitization. The treatment: therapeutic diphenylcyclopropenone sensitization with weekly scalp DPC. The study, taken as a whole, reports: TCRs exceeding 1 in 1000 frequency stayed unchanged with DPC sensitization.

This chain uses TRBV4-3 with TRBJ2-7; a possible D gene is TRBD2 (6 bases). Material: whole blood, obtained in connection with sensitization to the hapten diphenylcyclopropenone (DPC). This clonotype was sampled from a woman aged 18 to 35 with alopecia areata. Some clones in this sample may be carry-over from other donors' samples. CDR3: CASSQTRGSSYEQYF. The CDR3 DNA sequence: TGCGCCAGCAGCCAGACCCGGGGGAGCTCCTACGAGCAGTACTTC.